This T cell receptor beta chain was sequenced during a study of post-analysis software for immune sequencing data (dated by TCRdb to the mid-2010s). Turning to the overall study: Disease courses on record covered relapsing-remitting, secondary progressive and progressive-relapsing multiple sclerosis, though some patients had no subtype annotation. The patient repertoires were compared against approximately twelve previously published healthy control repertoires obtained from donors aged roughly 6 to 26 years. A subset of samples was prepared in parallel using single-end sample barcoding, then pooled and co-amplified after Illumina adapter ligation.

Study-wide conclusions, independent of this receptor: Significantly higher frequencies in patients than in controls were found for five or six TRBV segments, including TRBV5-6, TRBV5-1 and TRBV20-1. Direct clustering with F measure showed strong co-clustering of samples prepared in the same batch, prompting a batch-effect correction. Significantly lower normalized Chao1 diversity was found in multiple sclerosis patients than in controls, suggesting substantial peripheral T-cell clonal expansion. The control group was slightly older than the multiple sclerosis patient group.

The V and J ends are trimmed by 1 base and 5 bases, leaving 9 bases between them. Reading from cysteine to phenylalanine, the CDR3 counts 13 amino acids. The entry retains the CDR3 DNA only, 39 bases that are in frame from base 1. The germline V gene gives CDR1 as SGHRS and CDR2 as YFSETQ. The library was made by PCR. The reads were generated on an Illumina HiSeq 2500. Unique molecular identifiers were incorporated into TCR beta cDNA libraries to reduce PCR and sequencing biases. Per 1 to 10 million input T cells, 500,000 or so cDNA molecules were obtained, such that each molecule approximated one T cell. Patient libraries were prepared and sequenced with the same protocol used for the earlier healthy control dataset. Within a given batch, samples were prepared together, multiplexed and sequenced on the same HiSeq lane. Per the authors' processing: Raw barcoded reads were processed with MIGEC, and single-read molecular identifier groups were discarded before consensus assembly and CDR3 extraction. Clonotype tables were post-analysed with VDJtools, and diversity was normalized by down-sampling all datasets to the smallest sample size. Repertoire overlap clustering matched CDR3 amino acid but not nucleotide sequences to correct batch-related cross-sample contamination. Starting from the raw public reads, TCRdb applied fastp trimming at Q25, assembled clones with MiXCR and retained in-frame beta chains. CDR3 protein duplicates are merged, each entry listing the most common genes and DNA. The V and J calls shown here were made by TCRdb, not taken from the authors' results. In this sample the table shows 350,000 to 450,000 distinct CDR3 sequences, roughly 38% of which occur a single time. Together, the top ten hold approximately 7.7% of the sample.

This clonotype has only a few counts. Its antigen specificity is not known. Nothing much larger sits one base from this clone, and base qualities are not available. To demonstrate the VDJtools post-analysis software, the study profiled TCR beta repertoires from the peripheral blood of some 13 young patients with multiple sclerosis. The multiple sclerosis patients were children and adolescents between roughly 6 and 15 years of age. The sequencing sample was made of blood. The chain is encoded by TRBV5-1 joined to TRBJ2-5; no D gene call is confident. This sequence originates from a girl aged 2-10 years with multiple sclerosis. The DNA sequence is given as TGCGCCAGCAGCTTGAGTGGGTCGGAGACCCAGTACTTC. Translated, it gives CASSLSGSETQYF.